This is a list of T cell receptor beta chains from one sample in a study of T cells in localized non-small cell lung cancer. The repertoire was sequenced with immunoSEQ multiplex PCR; TCRdb's copy has only in-frame clones and lacks some. The sample records several thousand clones, about 90% being singletons. This material consisted of peripheral blood mononuclear cells, taken before any cancer treatment. The receptors shown here come from a male donor older than 55 with stage II lung adenocarcinoma. The CDR3 runs from the conserved cysteine through the conserved F or W. The order of the fields is clone size, V gene, J gene, D gene, CDR3 protein, CDR3 DNA. The D gene is left open where the match is weak. The listing skips clone size in some rows; elsewhere it reads once, few, many or a size class.

size: -; V: TRBV5-4; J: TRBJ2-5; D: TRBD2; CDR3: CASSSDLRAASGGTQYF; DNA: TGTGCCAGCAGCTCGGACCTCCGCGCGGCAAGCGGGGGCACCCAGTACTTC
size: -; V: TRBV11-1; J: TRBJ2-2; D: -; CDR3: CASSQRQQGGELFF; DNA: TGTGCCAGCAGCCAGAGACAACAGGGCGGGGAGCTGTTTTTT
size: -; V: TRBV14; J: TRBJ2-5; D: TRBD1; CDR3: CASSRWTGGARETQYF; DNA: TGTGCCAGCAGCCGGTGGACAGGGGGAGCGCGCGAGACCCAGTACTTC
size: -; V: TRBV27; J: TRBJ2-3; D: -; CDR3: CASSLGSKADTQYF; DNA: TGTGCCAGCAGTTTAGGGTCCAAGGCAGATACGCAGTATTTT
size: -; V: TRBV4-1; J: TRBJ1-2; D: -; CDR3: CASSQERQRYGYTF; DNA: TGCGCCAGCAGCCAAGAGAGGCAGCGATATGGCTACACCTTC
size: -; V: TRBV18; J: TRBJ1-3; D: -; CDR3: CASSDGSGNTIYF; DNA: TGTGCCAGCTCGGACGGCTCTGGAAACACCATATATTTT
size: -; V: TRBV18; J: TRBJ1-2; D: -; CDR3: CASSPPLRAGYTF; DNA: TGTGCCAGCTCCCCGCCTCTCAGAGCTGGCTACACCTTC
size: -; V: TRBV2; J: TRBJ1-2; D: -; CDR3: CASSEVVAGYTF; DNA: TGTGCCAGCAGTGAAGTCGTGGCTGGCTACACCTTC
size: -; V: TRBV4-2; J: TRBJ2-5; D: -; CDR3: CASSQEGSRETQYF; DNA: TGTGCCAGCAGCCAAGAGGGGAGTCGGGAGACCCAGTACTTC
size: -; V: TRBV7-2; J: TRBJ1-6; D: -; CDR3: CASRLNSNSPLHF; DNA: TGTGCCAGCAGATTAAACTCGAATTCACCCCTCCACTTT
size: -; V: TRBV15; J: TRBJ1-5; D: TRBD1; CDR3: CATSTAKQGLNQPQHF; DNA: TGTGCCACCAGCACCGCAAAACAGGGGTTAAATCAGCCCCAGCATTTT
size: -; V: TRBV11-2; J: TRBJ1-4; D: -; CDR3: CASSLGSFTNEKLFF; DNA: TGTGCCAGCAGCTTGGGGTCATTTACTAATGAAAAACTGTTTTTT
size: -; V: TRBV5-8; J: TRBJ1-5; D: TRBD1; CDR3: CASSLSDRGNQPQHF; DNA: TGTGCCAGCAGCTTGAGTGACAGGGGGAATCAGCCCCAGCATTTT
size: -; V: TRBV19; J: TRBJ2-3; D: TRBD2; CDR3: CASTPRGLAITDTQYF; DNA: TGTGCCAGTACCCCCCGGGGACTAGCGATCACAGATACGCAGTATTTT
size: -; V: TRBV28; J: TRBJ1-5; D: -; CDR3: CASSLFRQPQHF; DNA: TGTGCCAGCAGTTTATTTCGTCAGCCCCAGCATTTT
size: -; V: TRBV10-3; J: TRBJ2-2; D: TRBD1; CDR3: CATRPGQRNTGELFF; DNA: TGTGCCACAAGACCGGGACAGAGAAACACCGGGGAGCTGTTTTTT
size: -; V: TRBV7-2; J: TRBJ2-1; D: TRBD2; CDR3: CASSAPGLLYNEQFF; DNA: TGTGCCAGCAGCGCGCCGGGACTACTTTACAATGAGCAGTTCTTC
size: -; V: TRBV2; J: TRBJ1-3; D: -; CDR3: CASIGGNTIYF; DNA: TGTGCCAGCATTGGCGGAAACACCATATATTTT
size: -; V: TRBV7-8; J: TRBJ1-1; D: -; CDR3: CASSRLNLRGVNPNTEAFF; DNA: TGTGCCAGCAGCAGACTTAATTTAAGGGGAGTTAACCCGAACACTGAAGCTTTCTTT
size: -; V: TRBV7-8; J: TRBJ1-4; D: TRBD1; CDR3: CASRSTGTANEKLFF; DNA: TGTGCCAGCAGGTCTACCGGGACAGCTAATGAAAAACTGTTTTTT
size: -; V: TRBV5-1; J: TRBJ2-3; D: TRBD2; CDR3: CASSLLAAKSTDTQYF; DNA: TGCGCCAGCAGCCTACTAGCGGCAAAGAGCACAGATACGCAGTATTTT
size: -; V: TRBV27; J: TRBJ2-7; D: TRBD1; CDR3: CASSLTGFYEQYF; DNA: TGTGCCAGCAGTTTGACAGGGTTCTACGAGCAGTACTTC
size: once; V: TRBV7-9; J: TRBJ2-7; D: -; CDR3: CASSRTDYEQYF; DNA: TGTGCCAGCAGCCGGACGGACTACGAGCAGTACTTC
size: once; V: TRBV6-5; J: TRBJ2-7; D: -; CDR3: CASRYSGASSYEQYF; DNA: TGTGCCAGCAGATACTCGGGTGCTAGCTCCTACGAGCAGTACTTC
size: -; V: TRBV7-9; J: TRBJ2-5; D: TRBD2; CDR3: CASSQTSGGSRETQYF; DNA: TGTGCCAGCAGCCAGACTAGCGGGGGGTCGAGAGAGACCCAGTACTTC
size: -; V: TRBV5-1; J: TRBJ1-1; D: -; CDR3: CASRYYRGDTEAFF; DNA: TGCGCCAGCAGATATTACAGAGGAGACACTGAAGCTTTCTTT
size: -; V: TRBV5-1; J: TRBJ2-1; D: -; CDR3: CASSSGVNAYNEQFF; DNA: TGCGCCAGCAGCTCGGGCGTAAATGCCTACAATGAGCAGTTCTTC
size: -; V: TRBV11-2; J: TRBJ1-1; D: -; CDR3: CASSLVERTEAFF; DNA: TGTGCCAGCAGCTTAGTTGAGAGGACTGAAGCTTTCTTT
size: -; V: TRBV5-4; J: TRBJ2-7; D: TRBD1; CDR3: CASSPPGTGRGYEQYF; DNA: TGTGCCAGCAGCCCGCCGGGGACAGGAAGGGGCTACGAGCAGTACTTC
size: -; V: TRBV27; J: TRBJ1-1; D: TRBD1; CDR3: CASSSPSGGTEAFF; DNA: TGTGCCAGCAGTTCTCCTTCAGGGGGCACTGAAGCTTTCTTT
size: -; V: TRBV29-1; J: TRBJ2-7; D: -; CDR3: CSVSQGNEQYF; DNA: TGCAGCGTATCGCAGGGTAACGAGCAGTACTTC
size: -; V: TRBV12-5; J: TRBJ1-3; D: -; CDR3: CASGLVASRGTIYF; DNA: TGTGCTAGTGGTTTGGTAGCATCACGGGGCACCATATATTTT
size: -; V: TRBV19; J: TRBJ2-3; D: -; CDR3: CASSIGTNFDTQYF; DNA: TGTGCCAGTAGTATAGGGACTAACTTTGATACGCAGTATTTT
size: -; V: TRBV6-6; J: TRBJ1-5; D: -; CDR3: CASSYGERSQPQHF; DNA: TGTGCCAGCAGTTACGGGGAACGAAGTCAGCCCCAGCATTTT
size: -; V: TRBV5-1; J: TRBJ2-1; D: TRBD2; CDR3: CASSLILTSGGDEQFF; DNA: TGCGCCAGCAGCTTGATTTTGACTAGCGGGGGGGATGAGCAGTTCTTC
size: -; V: TRBV5-1; J: TRBJ2-5; D: -; CDR3: CASTTTGRSQETQYF; DNA: TGCGCCAGCACAACGACAGGGAGGAGCCAAGAGACCCAGTACTTC
size: -; V: TRBV14; J: TRBJ1-2; D: -; CDR3: CASSEQGYGYTF; DNA: TGTGCCAGCAGCGAGCAGGGGTACGGCTACACCTTC
size: few; V: TRBV27; J: TRBJ1-2; D: -; CDR3: CASSLGWAGIGGYTF; DNA: TGTGCCAGCAGTTTGGGATGGGCAGGGATCGGTGGCTACACCTTC
size: few; V: TRBV7-3; J: TRBJ1-2; D: -; CDR3: CASSVDSLTRYTF; DNA: TGTGCCAGCAGCGTGGACAGCCTGACTCGCTACACCTTC
size: once; V: TRBV6-1; J: TRBJ2-1; D: TRBD2; CDR3: CASSDQTSGANEQFF; DNA: TGTGCCAGCAGTGACCAGACTAGCGGGGCCAATGAGCAGTTCTTC
size: -; V: TRBV7-9; J: TRBJ2-7; D: -; CDR3: CASSSTQGGYEQYF; DNA: TGTGCCAGCAGCTCCACGCAGGGCGGCTACGAGCAGTACTTC
size: -; V: TRBV7-9; J: TRBJ2-3; D: -; CDR3: CASSLVTGRPTSTDTQYF; DNA: TGTGCCAGCAGCTTAGTCACAGGGAGGCCTACTAGCACAGATACGCAGTATTTT
size: -; V: TRBV5-4; J: TRBJ1-2; D: TRBD1; CDR3: CASSMRTGIHGYTF; DNA: TGTGCCAGCAGCATGCGGACAGGAATCCATGGCTACACCTTC
size: -; V: TRBV14; J: TRBJ1-1; D: -; CDR3: CASEPLARVTEAFF; DNA: TGTGCCAGCGAGCCCCTTGCCCGAGTCACTGAAGCTTTCTTT
size: few; V: TRBV28; J: TRBJ2-6; D: TRBD1; CDR3: CASSWDRSSGANVLTF; DNA: TGTGCCAGCAGCTGGGACAGGTCCTCTGGGGCCAACGTCCTGACTTTC
size: -; V: TRBV19; J: TRBJ2-6; D: -; CDR3: CASSNHRDLTF; DNA: TGTGCCAGTAGTAACCACCGGGACCTGACTTTC